The 22 T cell receptor beta chains below all came from one sample that was sequenced in a study of blood T cell repertoires in COVID-19. Profiled with immunoSEQ multiplex PCR; TCRdb holds only in-frame clones, not every one. The table lists 200,000 or so clones, approximately 82% of them singletons. The sample comprised peripheral blood. The receptors were gathered from a man aged 35 to 55 who had recovered from COVID-19.

The V gene is TRBV1, the J gene TRBJ2-2; the listed D gene, TRBD2, was not tested against the DNA. TRBV1 is marked as a pseudogene. The CDR3 has 18 amino acids. The CDR3 bases are TGCACCAGCAGCCAACAACTAGCGGGAGGGCCCGTCACCGGGGAGCTGTTTTTT. This sequence encodes CTSSQQLAGGPVTGELFF.

This sequence joins TRBV27 and TRBJ1-2; a possible D gene is TRBD1 (5 bases). Trimming took 0 bases from V and 2 from J, leaving 19 bases between them. This CDR3 has 18 residues. Germline-derived CDR1 and CDR2 are MNHEY and SMNVEV (reference sequence). The CDR3 sequence is CASSLSGLSHPRNYGYTF. The CDR3 DNA sequence: TGTGCCAGCAGTTTATCGGGGCTCAGCCACCCCAGAAACTATGGCTACACCTTC.

The chain carries TRBV9 and TRBJ1-1; D gene unclear. Trimming took 0 bases from V and 4 from J, leaving 7 bases between them. The CDR3 length is 13 residues. Germline V CDR1 and CDR2: SGDLS, YYNGEE. This CDR3 is CASSVDPGTEAFF. CDR3 bases: TGTGCCAGCAGCGTAGACCCCGGCACTGAAGCTTTCTTT.

The rearrangement uses TRBV18 and TRBJ2-5; 10 nucleotides match TRBD2. Per germline, CDR1 KGHSH and CDR2 LQKENI. Germline trimming cut 0 bases from V and 3 bases from J; bases unmatched to any gene: 7. The CDR3 extends over 17 amino acids. The CDR3 sequence is CASSPPSGRTSKETQYF. The DNA of the CDR3 is TGTGCCAGCTCACCACCTAGCGGGAGGACAAGTAAAGAGACCCAGTACTTC.

The chain is built from TRBV7-2 and TRBJ1-4; TRBD1 matches 7 bases. Per the germline V gene, CDR1 is SGHTA and CDR2 is FQGNSA. The J segment lost 3 bases and the V segment lost 2 bases, leaving 6 bases of the junction unmatched. This CDR3 spans 16 amino acids. In DNA form, the CDR3 reads TGTGCCAGCAGCTTATCTTTCGGGACAGCTAATGAAAAACTGTTTTTT. Encoded protein: CASSLSFGTANEKLFF.

The chain uses TRBV2 and TRBJ2-2; D gene ambiguous. Trimming cost V 5 bases and J 2 bases, with 6 bases left between them. CDR1 SNHLY and CDR2 FYNNEI come from the germline V gene. The CDR3 consists of 13 residues. This CDR3 is CASSTENTGELFF. CDR3 bases: TGTGCCAGCAGTACAGAAAACACCGGGGAGCTGTTTTTT. The variable domain in full, completed from reference TRBV2 and TRBJ2-2, reads EPEVTQTPSHQVTQMGQEVILRCVPISNHLYFYWYRQILGQKVEFLVSFYNNEISEKSEIFDDQFSVERPDGSNFTLKIRSTKLEDSAMYFCASSTENTGELFFGEGSRLTVL.

The genes are TRBV4-1 and TRBJ2-5; the D is unclear. CDR1 is MGHRA and CDR2 is YSYEKL in the germline V gene. V was cut by 5 bases and J by 7 bases, with 8 bases left in between. This CDR3 contains 11 residues. CDR3 region: CASSIGRTQYF. Here the CDR3 DNA reads TGCGCCAGCAGCATTGGCCGGACCCAGTACTTC.

This clone was found a few times. DNA for the CDR3: TGTGCCTGCACGTTCCTACTATCGAACACTGAAGCTTTCTTT. It specifies CACTFLLSNTEAFF. The chain carries TRBV2 and TRBJ1-1; D gene unclear. Trimming took off 11 bases at V and 1 base at J, with 17 bases between the two ends. CDR1 and CDR2 (germline): SNHLY, FYNNEI. The CDR3 sequence is 14 residues long.

This chain joins TRBV19 and TRBJ2-5; 9 nucleotides line up with TRBD2. With V trimmed by 4 bases and J by 2 bases, 8 bases remained unmatched. The CDR3 consists of 16 residues. CDR1 and CDR2 from the germline V gene are LNHDA and SQIVND (reference sequence). CDR3: CASSSGLATHQETQYF. As DNA, the CDR3 is TGTGCCAGTAGTAGTGGACTAGCGACACATCAAGAGACCCAGTACTTC. Based on the CDR3 plus reference TRBV19 and TRBJ2-5, the full variable domain is DGGITQSPKYLFRKEGQNVTLSCEQNLNHDAMYWYRQDPGQGLRLIYYSQIVNDFQKGDIAEGYSVSREKKESFPLTVTSAQKNPTAFYLCASSSGLATHQETQYFGPGTRLLVL.

CDR3 sequence (DNA): TGTGCCAGCAGCCAAACAGGTACAGGGTACAGCGGGGAGCTGTTTTTT. Translated, it gives CASSQTGTGYSGELFF. This rearrangement joins TRBV3-1 (or the pseudogene TRBV3-2) to TRBJ2-2; possible D gene TRBD1, 6 bases. V lost 2 bases and J 7 bases, leaving 17 bases between the germline ends. Germline-derived CDR1 and CDR2 are LGHDT and YNNKEL (reference sequence). This CDR3 is built from 16 residues.

The rearrangement uses TRBV30 and TRBJ1-6; no clear D gene. Germline V gene data show CDR1 as GTSNPN and CDR2 as SVGIG (reference sequence). The CDR3 contains 13 residues. V gave up 2 bases and J gave up 5 bases, with 7 bases separating them. The CDR3, as DNA: TGTGCCTGGAGTTCGGGTGATAATTCACCCCTCCACTTT. Its protein is CAWSSGDNSPLHF.

The chain has TRBV6-5 and TRBJ1-5; 11 bases match TRBD1. CDR1 is MNHEY, CDR2 SVGAGI, per germline. J gave up 8 bases and V 4 bases, and 7 bases lay outside the gene matches. CDR3 size: 15 residues. The CDR3 protein is CASSSGTGGIKPQHF. In DNA, the CDR3 is TGTGCCAGCAGTTCCGGGACAGGGGGAATCAAGCCCCAGCATTTT.

The CDR3 nucleotides read TGTGCCAGTAGTAAATCGAAACTAGCGGAAGGAGAGACCCAGTACTTC. Its protein product is CASSKSKLAEGETQYF. V usage is TRBV19 and J usage is TRBJ2-5, with 8 positions matching TRBD2. The CDR3 has 16 residues. Losses at the gene ends were 4 bases for V and 4 bases for J; bases not matched to a gene: 11. CDR1 is LNHDA and CDR2 is SQIVND in the germline V gene (reference sequence).

This clone was observed a single time. J is TRBJ2-2 and V is TRBV5-1; TRBD1 matches 12 bases. Germline-derived CDR1 and CDR2 are SGHRS and YFSETQ. The CDR3 sequence is 17 residues long. V lost 4 bases to trimming and J lost 3 bases; unmatched junction nucleotides: 7. The CDR3 is CASSMGQGALDTGELFF. DNA for the CDR3: TGCGCCAGCAGCATGGGACAGGGGGCTCTGGACACCGGGGAGCTGTTTTTT.

V and J are TRBV7-6 and TRBJ1-6; 8 nucleotides align to TRBD1. The V gene's germline CDR1 is SGHVS and CDR2 FNYEAQ. This CDR3 spans 15 amino acids. The V gene end was trimmed by 3 bases and the J gene end by 7 bases; junction bases not matched to a gene: 5. The CDR3 protein is CASSFYRGWNSPLHF. The CDR3 DNA reads as TGTGCCAGCAGCTTTTACAGGGGGTGGAATTCACCCCTCCACTTT.

The chain employs TRBV3-1 (or the pseudogene TRBV3-2) and TRBJ2-3; a weak D match, TRBD1 (6 bases). Germline V gene lookup returns CDR1 LGHDT and CDR2 YNNKEL (reference sequence). The length of the CDR3 is 18 residues. The germline V and J ends were trimmed by 5 bases and 0 bases, with 21 bases remaining between them. The CDR3, as DNA: TGTGCCAGCAGCTCCTCAGGGTCAGGACAGAGGAGCACAGATACGCAGTATTTT. This encodes CASSSSGSGQRSTDTQYF.

The CDR3 coding sequence is TGTGCCACCAGTGGTCCGGGACTAGCGGGAGCAAATGAGCAGTTCTTC. Its protein product is CATSGPGLAGANEQFF. This chain connects TRBV24-1 to TRBJ2-1; TRBD2 matches at 14 bases. This CDR3 region has 16 residues. From germline, CDR1 is KGHDR and CDR2 SFDVKD. The ends lost 5 bases at V and 7 bases at J; junction bases unmatched: 6.

The V gene is TRBV7-2, the J gene TRBJ1-1; D is perhaps TRBD1 (5 bases). Between the trimmed V and J ends, which lost 4 bases and 6 bases, there was a span of 9 bases. The CDR3 contains 12 residues. Germline CDR1 and CDR2: SGHTA and FQGNSA. CDR3 region: CASSSGKPEAFF. The CDR3 bases are TGTGCCAGCAGCTCAGGGAAGCCTGAAGCTTTCTTT. The variable domain in full, completed from reference TRBV7-2 and TRBJ1-1, reads GAGVSQSPSNKVTEKGKDVELRCDPISGHTALYWYRQSLGQGLEFLIYFQGNSAPDKSGLPSDRFSAERTGGSVSTLTIQRTQQEDSAVYLCASSSGKPEAFFGQGTRLTVV.

The chain combines TRBV7-8 with TRBJ2-7, with 10 bases fitting TRBD2. The CDR3 extends over 15 amino acids. Trimming took 6 bases from V and 5 from J; bases not matched to a gene: 10. Germline assignment: CDR1 SGHVS and CDR2 FQNEAQ. The chain's CDR3 is CASRAAGGPPHEQYF. The CDR3 nucleotides are TGTGCCAGCAGGGCAGCGGGGGGGCCTCCCCACGAGCAGTACTTC.

The chain couples TRBV11-3 to TRBJ2-1; D is undetermined. This CDR3 contains 13 residues. The V end lost 5 bases, the J end lost 7 bases, and 12 bases lay between the germline ends. CDR1 SGHNT and CDR2 YENEEA come from the germline V gene. CDR3 protein: CASSIQRWNEQFF. CDR3 nucleotides: TGTGCCAGCAGCATACAGAGATGGAATGAGCAGTTCTTC.

The chain employs TRBV15 and TRBJ1-5, with 7 bases that match TRBD1. Trimming removed 3 bases from V and 5 bases from J; junction bases left unmatched: 4. The CDR3 covers 14 residues. Per the germline V gene, CDR1 is LNHNV and CDR2 is YYDKDF (reference sequence). CDR3 in DNA: TGTGCCACCAGCAGTCCTGGGACAGATCAGCCCCAGCATTTT. This codes for CATSSPGTDQPQHF. Together with reference TRBV15 and TRBJ1-5, the CDR3 gives the full variable domain: DAMVIQNPRYQVTQFGKPVTLSCSQTLNHNVMYWYQQKSSQAPKLLFHYYDKDFNNEADTPDNFQSRRPNTSFCFLDIRSPGLGDTAMYLCATSSPGTDQPQHFGDGTRLSIL.

This clone came up once. The chain couples TRBV11-3 to TRBJ2-1, with TRBD2 matching over 14 bases. V lost 4 bases, J lost 7 bases, and 6 bases stayed unmatched. CDR1 is SGHNT, CDR2 YENEEA, per germline. The CDR3 is 16 amino acids. Written as DNA, the CDR3 is TGTGCCAGCAGCTCCCGACTAGCGGGGGGGTCAAATGAGCAGTTCTTC. Translated, it gives CASSSRLAGGSNEQFF.